Given below is one TCR beta chain in context. No antigen is known for it. Base qualities are not recorded, but no much larger clone differs from it by a single base. Library preparation employed PCR. TCRdb shows the sequencer as Illumina HiSeq 2500. To reduce PCR and sequencing biases, unique molecular identifiers were incorporated into the TCR beta cDNA libraries. Every 1 to 10 million input T cells yielded approximately 500,000 cDNA molecules, meaning each molecule approximated one T cell. The patient libraries were prepared and sequenced with the same protocol used for the earlier healthy control dataset. Within a given batch, samples were prepared together, multiplexed and sequenced on the same HiSeq lane. The paper's data handling went like this. Raw barcoded reads were processed with MIGEC, and single-read molecular identifier groups were discarded before consensus assembly and CDR3 extraction. VDJtools was used for post-analysis of the clonotype tables, with diversity normalized by down-sampling every dataset to the smallest sample size. To correct batch-related cross-sample contamination, repertoire overlap clustering matched CDR3 amino acid sequences but not nucleotide sequences. TCRdb took the public reads, trimmed them with fastp at Q25, ran MiXCR for clone calling and kept in-frame beta chains. Records with the same CDR3 protein are collapsed into one entry carrying the most frequent genes and DNA. These V and J calls originate from TCRdb's pipeline instead of the authors' own analysis. The sample table lists roughly 400,000 distinct CDR3 sequences, about 40% of them with a count of one. 7.6% of the sample is taken by the ten largest.

The CDR3 covers 13 residues, taking in both the cysteine and the phenylalanine. The CDR3 DNA has 39 bases and is translated from base 1. V is cut back by 7 bases and J by 3 bases, with 4 bases in the junction unmatched. CDR1 and CDR2 (SQVTM, ANQGSEA) derive from the germline V gene. This sample is drawn from a study of post-analysis software for immune sequencing data (dated by TCRdb to 2013 to 2016). About the investigation overall: Relapsing-remitting, secondary progressive and progressive-relapsing multiple sclerosis were recorded as disease courses, and subtype annotation was lacking for some patients. A subset of samples was prepared in parallel using single-end sample barcoding, then pooled and co-amplified after Illumina adapter ligation. The patient repertoires were set against around eleven previously published healthy control repertoires from donors whose ages ranged from roughly 6 to 27 years.

TCR beta repertoires were profiled from peripheral blood of about a dozen young patients with multiple sclerosis to demonstrate the VDJtools post-analysis software. Multiple sclerosis patients were children and adolescents aged roughly 6 to 17 years. Study-wide findings and limitations: When samples were clustered directly using the F measure, samples prepared in the same batch co-clustered strongly, which prompted a batch-effect correction. Normalized Chao1 diversity was significantly lower in multiple sclerosis patients than controls, suggesting substantial peripheral T-cell clonal expansion. Four or five TRBV segments, including TRBV5-6, TRBV5-1 and TRBV20-1, were significantly more frequent in patients than controls. The control group was slightly older than the multiple sclerosis patient group.

Specimen: blood. This receptor was taken from a girl aged 2 to 10 with multiple sclerosis. The V and J segments used are TRBV29-1 and TRBJ2-7; TRBD2 lines up with 12 middle nucleotides. The CDR3 region has the sequence CSALLAGGYEQYF. The DNA sequence reads TGCAGCGCGTTACTAGCGGGAGGCTACGAGCAGTACTTC.